This T cell receptor (beta chain) comes out of a study of PD-1 blockade in mismatch repair-deficient tumors. Profiling relied on immunoSEQ multiplex PCR, and the TCRdb table lists in-frame clones only, not all of them. Of some 120,000 clones listed, about 88% are singletons. The CDR3 has 14 amino acids. Germline values: CDR1 MDHEN, CDR2 SYDVKM. The V and J ends lost 5 bases and 8 bases respectively, with 16 bases between them. The chain employs TRBV28 and TRBJ1-5, with D perhaps matching TRBD1 (6 bases). The receptor's source is an adult with mismatch repair-deficient cancer. The sequencing used peripheral blood, collected 44 weeks after starting pembrolizumab. The CDR3 nucleotides read TGTGCCAGCAGTCTCGGACAGTATGGGGAGCCCCAGCATTTT. Translated: CASSLGQYGEPQHF.